The 14 T cell receptor beta chains presented below share a single source sample, sequenced in a study of cytomegalovirus exposure and HLA in healthy donors. The PCR was carried out with 60 Vbeta primers and 13 Jbeta primers. The method was immunoSEQ multiplex PCR; TCRdb's version includes in-frame clones alone and lacks a portion of them. The top ten clones hold under 3.5% of a sample with over 90,000 clones, about 70% of them seen once. The sequencing input was PBMCs. The receptors were gathered from a female donor in good health and CMV-seropositive.

The chain couples TRBV6-5 to TRBJ2-1; 11 bases match TRBD1. CDR1 MNHEY and CDR2 SVGAGI come from the germline V gene. V gave up 7 bases and J gave up 9 bases; unmatched junction bases: 11. The CDR3 is made up of 15 amino acids. The CDR3 sequence is CASNKMRTGGSEQFF. The CDR3 nucleotides read TGTGCCAGCAACAAGATGAGGACAGGGGGCAGTGAGCAGTTCTTC.

This clone appeared once. The chain recombines TRBV5-1 with TRBJ2-2; D possibly corresponds to TRBD2 (6 bases). The CDR3 loop spans 14 amino acids. Germline V gives CDR1 SGHRS, CDR2 YFSETQ. Between the trimmed V and J ends, which lost 4 bases and 4 bases, there was a span of 11 bases. The DNA of the CDR3 is TGCGCCAGCAGCGCGGGACTGTTCACCGGGGAGCTGTTTTTT. Its translation is CASSAGLFTGELFF.

This clone was detected once. This chain links TRBV19 with TRBJ1-2, with 8 bases identical to TRBD1. This CDR3 contains 15 residues. V lost 5 bases and J lost 8; bases outside the gene matches: 13. In germline, CDR1 is LNHDA, CDR2 SQIVND (reference sequence). The chain's CDR3 is CASSPRPGQGGGYTF. The CDR3 bases are TGTGCCAGTAGTCCCCGCCCCGGACAGGGTGGAGGCTACACCTTC.

The V and J genes are TRBV4-3 and TRBJ1-6; 8 bases are a match to TRBD1. CDR1 is LGHNA, CDR2 YSLEER, per germline. The CDR3 is made up of 14 amino acids. J lost 13 bases, V lost 0 bases, and 5 bases had no gene match. This CDR3 is CASSQEGQAFPLHF. DNA for the CDR3: TGCGCCAGCAGCCAAGAGGGACAGGCCTTCCCCCTCCACTTT.

The genes are TRBV7-2 and TRBJ2-3, with 10 bases that match TRBD2. This CDR3 comprises 14 residues. In germline, CDR1 is SGHTA, CDR2 FQGNSA. With 2 bases clipped from V and 6 bases from J, the junction kept 2 bases outside the gene matches. This CDR3 is CASSLNSGGDTQYF. The CDR3 bases are TGTGCCAGCAGCTTAAATAGCGGGGGGGATACGCAGTATTTT.

This clone was seen only once. V is TRBV28 and J is TRBJ2-7; TRBD2 is a possible D gene (6 bases). Trimming left V 8 bases short and J 2 bases short, with 13 bases between. Germline V gene data show CDR1 as MDHEN and CDR2 as SYDVKM. The CDR3 length is 13 residues. This chain's CDR3 is CASRDFQAYEQYF. CDR3 bases: TGTGCCAGCCGGGACTTTCAGGCCTACGAGCAGTACTTC.

This clone is medium-sized (0.01 to 0.1%) in the sample. The chain carries TRBV11-2 and TRBJ2-1; tentatively, D is TRBD2 (5 bases). The CDR3 has 16 residues. The germline CDR1 and CDR2 sequences are SGHAT and FQNNGV. The V gene lost 5 bases and the J gene lost 9 bases, with 23 bases spanning the gap. In DNA, the CDR3 is TGTGCCAGCAGCCCTCTATTGCGGGCCTACACACGTGAGCAGTTCTTC. Its translation is CASSPLLRAYTREQFF.

The chain uses TRBV5-6 and TRBJ2-4, with D perhaps matching TRBD1 (5 bases). This CDR3 has 14 amino acids. CDR1 is SGHDT and CDR2 is YYEEEE in the germline V gene. Trimming took off 4 bases at V and 7 bases at J, with 15 bases between the two ends. The CDR3 here is CASSRSGAGNIQYF. For the CDR3, the DNA is TGTGCCAGCAGCCGCTCTGGGGCAGGGAACATTCAGTACTTC.

This clone was counted a single time. This sequence joins TRBV9 and TRBJ2-1, with 7 bases lining up with TRBD1. Per germline, CDR1 SGDLS and CDR2 YYNGEE. The CDR3 is 15 residues long. The V gene end was trimmed by 5 bases and the J gene end by 1 base; junction bases not matched to a gene: 6. The CDR3, as DNA: TGTGCCAGCAGTGACGACAGGGCATCCTACAATGAGCAGTTCTTC. Residues: CASSDDRASYNEQFF.

CDR3 in amino acids: CASSDDRGIYEQYF. CDR3 nucleotide sequence: TGTGCCAGCAGTGACGACAGGGGGATTTACGAGCAGTACTTC. The chain recombines TRBV6-5 with TRBJ2-7, with 9 positions matching TRBD1. This CDR3 has 14 residues. The ends lost 5 bases at V and 4 bases at J; junction bases unmatched: 6. CDR1 is MNHEY and CDR2 is SVGAGI in the germline V gene.

This rearrangement joins TRBV6-6 to TRBJ2-5; 7 nucleotides align to TRBD2. CDR3 length: 15 amino acids. After removal of 2 bases from V and 0 bases from J, the junction contained 3 bases not matched to a gene. Germline V gives CDR1 MNHNY, CDR2 SVGAGI (reference sequence). The CDR3 spells CASSYPAGDQETQYF. CDR3 DNA: TGTGCCAGCAGTTACCCCGCGGGGGACCAAGAGACCCAGTACTTC.

V is TRBV11-3 and J is TRBJ1-1; TRBD1 matches at 7 bases. Trimming took 6 bases from V and 3 from J; bases not matched to a gene: 4. Germline loops: CDR1 SGHNT, CDR2 YENEEA. The CDR3 is made up of 13 amino acids. CDR3: CASSFDRDTEAFF. The CDR3 DNA reads as TGTGCCAGCAGTTTTGACAGGGACACTGAAGCTTTCTTT.

The J gene is TRBJ2-3, the V gene TRBV7-2, with a possible D match to TRBD1 (5 bases). Trimming pared 7 bases from V and 3 bases from J, leaving 17 bases between. The germline V gene has CDR1 SGHTA and CDR2 FQGNSA. The CDR3 has 15 residues. CDR3: CASNNFGRATDTQYF. CDR3 sequence (DNA): TGTGCCAGCAATAATTTCGGCAGGGCAACAGATACGCAGTATTTT.

The genes are TRBV13 and TRBJ2-7; 16 positions agree with TRBD2. The length of the CDR3 is 16 residues. V dropped 5 bases and J dropped 5; count of bases not matched to a gene: 6. CDR1 is PRHDT, CDR2 FYEKMQ, per germline (reference sequence). As DNA, the CDR3 is TGTGCCAGCAGCAAGGTCGGGACTAGCGGGAGGGACGAGCAGTACTTC. Protein sequence: CASSKVGTSGRDEQYF.